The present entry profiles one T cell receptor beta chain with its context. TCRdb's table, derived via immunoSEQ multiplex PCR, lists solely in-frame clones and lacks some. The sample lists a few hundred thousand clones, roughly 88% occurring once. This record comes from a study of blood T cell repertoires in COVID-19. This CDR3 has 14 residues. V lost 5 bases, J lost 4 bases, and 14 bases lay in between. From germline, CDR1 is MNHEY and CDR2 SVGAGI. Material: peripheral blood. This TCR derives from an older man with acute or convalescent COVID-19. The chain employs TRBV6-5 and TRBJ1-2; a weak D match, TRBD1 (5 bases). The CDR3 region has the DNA TGTGCCAGCAGTAGGGGCCCGGAACTCTATGGCTACACCTTC. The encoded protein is CASSRGPELYGYTF.